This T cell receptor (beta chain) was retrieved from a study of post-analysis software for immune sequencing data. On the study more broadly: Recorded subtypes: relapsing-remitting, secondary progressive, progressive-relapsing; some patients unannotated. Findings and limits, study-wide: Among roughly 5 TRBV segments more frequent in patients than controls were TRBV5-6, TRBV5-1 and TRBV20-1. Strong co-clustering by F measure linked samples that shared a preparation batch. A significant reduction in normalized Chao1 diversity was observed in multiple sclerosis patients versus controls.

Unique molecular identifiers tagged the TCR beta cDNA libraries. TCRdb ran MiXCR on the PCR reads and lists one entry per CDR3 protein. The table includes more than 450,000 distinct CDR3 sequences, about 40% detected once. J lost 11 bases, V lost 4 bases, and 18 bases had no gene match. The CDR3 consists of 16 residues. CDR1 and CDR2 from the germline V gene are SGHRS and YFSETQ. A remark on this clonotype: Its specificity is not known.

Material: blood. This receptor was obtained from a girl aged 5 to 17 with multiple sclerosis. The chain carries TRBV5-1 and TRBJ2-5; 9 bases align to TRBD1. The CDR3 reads CASSNSGTGITIEQYF. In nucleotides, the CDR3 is TGCGCCAGCAGCAATTCCGGGACAGGGATAACTATAGAGCAGTACTTC.